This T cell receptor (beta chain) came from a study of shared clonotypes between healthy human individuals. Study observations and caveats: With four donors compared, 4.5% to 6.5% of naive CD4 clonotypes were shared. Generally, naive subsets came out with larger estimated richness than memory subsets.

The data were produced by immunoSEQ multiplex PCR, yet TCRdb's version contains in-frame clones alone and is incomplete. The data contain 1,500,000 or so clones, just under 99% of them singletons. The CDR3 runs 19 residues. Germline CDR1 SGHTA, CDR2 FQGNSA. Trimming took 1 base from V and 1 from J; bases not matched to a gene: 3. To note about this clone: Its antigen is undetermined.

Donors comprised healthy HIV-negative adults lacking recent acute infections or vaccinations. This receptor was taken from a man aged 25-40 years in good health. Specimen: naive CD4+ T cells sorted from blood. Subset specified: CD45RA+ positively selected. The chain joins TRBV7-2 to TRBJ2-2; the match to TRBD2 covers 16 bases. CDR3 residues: CASSLVGLAGGRNTGELFF. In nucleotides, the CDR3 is TGTGCCAGCAGCTTAGTGGGACTAGCGGGAGGGCGGAACACCGGGGAGCTGTTTTTT.